This T cell receptor beta chain is from a study of blood T cell repertoires in COVID-19. Study-wide context: COVID-19 samples collected from the United States, Italy and Spain covered acute and convalescent phases. PBMCs, B-cell-depleted T cells, or T cells provided the cDNA or gDNA that made up the material.

Per the authors' pipeline: By means of reference gene primer amplification, nucleated cell counts were estimated. This table comes from immunoSEQ multiplex PCR, and its TCRdb copy is limited to in-frame clones, with some not included. V, J and clone size are those of that table, while D and trimming were read from the DNA. The sample contains 250,000 to 300,000 clones, about nine tenths of which appear only once. Germline CDR1 is LGHNA and CDR2 is YNFKEQ. The CDR3 spans 16 residues. The V gene end was trimmed by 2 bases and the J gene end by 5 bases; junction bases not matched to a gene: 4. V and J are TRBV4-2 and TRBJ2-1, with TRBD2 matching over 12 bases. Sequenced: peripheral blood. This receptor was identified in a woman in her 30s with COVID-19, enrolled during active disease. The CDR3 bases are TGTGCCAGCAGCCAAACTAGCGGGAGGAGTAACAATGAGCAGTTCTTC. The encoded protein is CASSQTSGRSNNEQFF.